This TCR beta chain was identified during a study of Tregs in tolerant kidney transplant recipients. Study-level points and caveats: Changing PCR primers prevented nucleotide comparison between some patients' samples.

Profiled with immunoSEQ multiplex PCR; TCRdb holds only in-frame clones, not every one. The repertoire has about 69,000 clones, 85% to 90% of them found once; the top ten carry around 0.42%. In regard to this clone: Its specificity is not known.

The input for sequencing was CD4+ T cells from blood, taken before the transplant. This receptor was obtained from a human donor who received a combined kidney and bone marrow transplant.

This CDR3 is CASSPSAGVYNEQFF. The CDR3, as DNA: TGTGCCAGCAGCCCTAGTGCGGGAGTCTACAATGAGCAGTTCTTC. The chain uses TRBV7-9 and TRBJ2-1; TRBD2 matches 7 bases. This CDR3 is 15 amino acids long. Losses at the gene ends were 5 bases for V and 3 bases for J; bases not matched to a gene: 7. Looked up from germline, CDR1 is SEHNR and CDR2 is FQNEAQ (reference sequence). The full variable domain, its missing parts supplied by reference TRBV7-9 and TRBJ2-1, is DTGVSQNPRHKITKRGQNVTFRCDPISEHNRLYWYRQTLGQGPEFLTYFQNEAQLEKSRLLSDRFSAERPKGSFSTLEIQRTEQGDSAMYLCASSPSAGVYNEQFFGPGTRLTVL.